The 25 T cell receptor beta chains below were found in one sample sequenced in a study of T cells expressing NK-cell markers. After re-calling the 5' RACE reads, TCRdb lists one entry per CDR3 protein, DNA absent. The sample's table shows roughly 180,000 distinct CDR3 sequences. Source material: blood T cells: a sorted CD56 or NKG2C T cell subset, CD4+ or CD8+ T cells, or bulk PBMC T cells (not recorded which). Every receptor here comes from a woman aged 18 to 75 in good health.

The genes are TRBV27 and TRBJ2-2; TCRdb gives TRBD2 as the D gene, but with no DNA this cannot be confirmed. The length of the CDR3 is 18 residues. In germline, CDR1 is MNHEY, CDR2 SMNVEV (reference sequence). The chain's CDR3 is CASSPGLAGGPGTGELFF.

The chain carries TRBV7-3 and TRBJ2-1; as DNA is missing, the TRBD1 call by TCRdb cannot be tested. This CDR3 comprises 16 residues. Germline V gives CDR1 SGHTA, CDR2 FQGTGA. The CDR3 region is CASSSRQGPNYNEQFF.

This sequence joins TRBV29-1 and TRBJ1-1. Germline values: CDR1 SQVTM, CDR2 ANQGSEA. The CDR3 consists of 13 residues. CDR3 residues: CSVAGQRYTEAFF.

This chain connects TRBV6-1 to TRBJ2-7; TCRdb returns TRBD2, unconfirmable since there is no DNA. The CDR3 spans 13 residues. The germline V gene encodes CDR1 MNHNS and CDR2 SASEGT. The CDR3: CASSGDSGSEQYF.

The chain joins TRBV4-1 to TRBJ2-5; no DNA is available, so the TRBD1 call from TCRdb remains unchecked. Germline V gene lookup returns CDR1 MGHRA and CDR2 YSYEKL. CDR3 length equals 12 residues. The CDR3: CASSHWGETQYF.

CDR3 amino acids: CSGLPGTGGIDTQYF. The chain joins TRBV29-1 to TRBJ2-3; TCRdb picks TRBD1, but there is no DNA to check that call. The CDR3 consists of 15 residues. Germline CDR1 and CDR2: SQVTM and ANQGSEA.

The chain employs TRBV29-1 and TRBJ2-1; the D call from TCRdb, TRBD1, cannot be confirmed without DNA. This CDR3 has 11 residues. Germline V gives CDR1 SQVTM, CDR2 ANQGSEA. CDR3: CSGQENNEQFF.

The CDR3 loop reads CASSWSSGTQYEQYF. The chain links TRBV11-2 to TRBJ2-7; TCRdb gives TRBD1 as the D gene, but with no DNA this cannot be confirmed. This CDR3 has 15 amino acids. Germline V gives CDR1 SGHAT, CDR2 FQNNGV.

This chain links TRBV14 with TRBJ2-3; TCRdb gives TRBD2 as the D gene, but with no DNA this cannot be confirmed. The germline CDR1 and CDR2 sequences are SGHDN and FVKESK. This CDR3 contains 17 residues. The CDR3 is CASSQLLAGVSADTQYF. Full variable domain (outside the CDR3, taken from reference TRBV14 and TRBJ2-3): EAGVTQFPSHSVIEKGQTVTLRCDPISGHDNLYWYRRVMGKEIKFLLHFVKESKQDESGMPNNRFLAERTGGTYSTLKVQPAELEDSGVYFCASSQLLAGVSADTQYFGPGTRLTVL.

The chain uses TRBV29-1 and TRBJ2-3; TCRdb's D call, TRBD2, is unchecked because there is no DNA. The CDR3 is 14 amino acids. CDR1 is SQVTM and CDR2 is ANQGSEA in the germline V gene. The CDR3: CSVPGTSYTDTQYF.

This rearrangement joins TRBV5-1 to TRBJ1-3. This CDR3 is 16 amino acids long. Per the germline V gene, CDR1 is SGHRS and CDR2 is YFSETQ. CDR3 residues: CASSLEYRKSGNTIYF.

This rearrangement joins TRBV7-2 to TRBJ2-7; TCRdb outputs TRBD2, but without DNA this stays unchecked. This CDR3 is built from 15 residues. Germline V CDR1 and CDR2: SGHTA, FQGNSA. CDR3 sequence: CASSSSGGPSYEQYF.

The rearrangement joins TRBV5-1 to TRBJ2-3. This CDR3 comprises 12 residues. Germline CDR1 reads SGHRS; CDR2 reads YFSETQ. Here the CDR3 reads CASSFSTDTQYF.

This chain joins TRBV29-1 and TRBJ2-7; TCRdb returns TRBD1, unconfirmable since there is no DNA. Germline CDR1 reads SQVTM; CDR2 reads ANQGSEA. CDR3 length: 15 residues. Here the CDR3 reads CSASTSGTGTYEQYF.

The CDR3 is CASSLVQGAIYEQYF. The chain has TRBV7-2 and TRBJ2-7; TCRdb indicates TRBD1, and absent DNA this call remains unverified. Germline V gene sequence: CDR1 SGHTA, CDR2 FQGNSA. CDR3 length equals 15 residues.

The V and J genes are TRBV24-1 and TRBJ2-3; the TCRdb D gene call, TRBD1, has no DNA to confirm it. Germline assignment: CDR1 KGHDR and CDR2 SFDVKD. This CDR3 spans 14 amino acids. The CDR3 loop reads CATMGGGWGDTQYF.

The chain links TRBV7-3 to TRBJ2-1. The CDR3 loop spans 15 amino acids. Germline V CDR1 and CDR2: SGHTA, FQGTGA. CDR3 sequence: CASSLSRGNYNEQFF. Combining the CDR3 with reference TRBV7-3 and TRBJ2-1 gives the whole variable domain GAGVSQTPSNKVTEKGKYVELRCDPISGHTALYWYRQSLGQGPEFLIYFQGTGAADDSGLPNDRFFAVRPEGSVSTLKIQRTERGDSAVYLCASSLSRGNYNEQFFGPGTRLTVL.

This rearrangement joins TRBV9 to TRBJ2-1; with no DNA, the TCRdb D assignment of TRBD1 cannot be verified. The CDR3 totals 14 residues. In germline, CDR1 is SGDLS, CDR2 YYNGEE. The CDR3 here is CASSGGGGYNEQFF.

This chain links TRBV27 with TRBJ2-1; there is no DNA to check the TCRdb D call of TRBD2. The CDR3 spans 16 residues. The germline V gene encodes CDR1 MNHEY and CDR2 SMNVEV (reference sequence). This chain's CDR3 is CASSPSTSGGYNEQFF.

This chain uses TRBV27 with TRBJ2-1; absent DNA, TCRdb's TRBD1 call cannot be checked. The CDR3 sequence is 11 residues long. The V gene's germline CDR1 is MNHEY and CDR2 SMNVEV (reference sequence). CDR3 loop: CASRDQRGQFF.

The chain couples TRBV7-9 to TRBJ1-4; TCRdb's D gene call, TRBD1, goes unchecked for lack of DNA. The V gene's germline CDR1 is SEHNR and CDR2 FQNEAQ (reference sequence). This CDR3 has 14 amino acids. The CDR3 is CASSPGQGAEKLFF.

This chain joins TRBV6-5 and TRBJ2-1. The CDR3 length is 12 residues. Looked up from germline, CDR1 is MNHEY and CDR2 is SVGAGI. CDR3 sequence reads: CASSPNYNEQFF.

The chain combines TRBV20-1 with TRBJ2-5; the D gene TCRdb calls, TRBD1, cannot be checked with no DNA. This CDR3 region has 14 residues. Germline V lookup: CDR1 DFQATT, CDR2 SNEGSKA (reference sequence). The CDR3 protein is CSAKTTGIQETQYF.

The CDR3 sequence: CASSSGGLRTDTQYF. This rearrangement joins TRBV12-3 or TRBV12-4 to TRBJ2-3; TCRdb's D call of TRBD2 is untestable without DNA. This CDR3 region has 15 residues.

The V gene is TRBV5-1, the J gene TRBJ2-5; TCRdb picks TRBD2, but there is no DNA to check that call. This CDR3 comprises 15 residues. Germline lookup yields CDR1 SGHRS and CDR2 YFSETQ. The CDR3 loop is CASSLAGGLRETQYF.